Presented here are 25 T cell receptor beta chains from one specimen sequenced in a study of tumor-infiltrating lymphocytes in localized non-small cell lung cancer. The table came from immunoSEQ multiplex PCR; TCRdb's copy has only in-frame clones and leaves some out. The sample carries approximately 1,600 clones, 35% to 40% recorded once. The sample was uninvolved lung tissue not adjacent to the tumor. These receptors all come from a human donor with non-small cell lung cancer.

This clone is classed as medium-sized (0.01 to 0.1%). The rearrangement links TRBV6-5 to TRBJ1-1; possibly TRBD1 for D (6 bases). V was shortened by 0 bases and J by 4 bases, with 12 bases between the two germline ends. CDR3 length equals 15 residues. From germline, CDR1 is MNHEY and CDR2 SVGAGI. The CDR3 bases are TGTGCCAGCAGTTACTCAGGGACAATAAGCACTGAAGCTTTCTTT. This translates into CASSYSGTISTEAFF.

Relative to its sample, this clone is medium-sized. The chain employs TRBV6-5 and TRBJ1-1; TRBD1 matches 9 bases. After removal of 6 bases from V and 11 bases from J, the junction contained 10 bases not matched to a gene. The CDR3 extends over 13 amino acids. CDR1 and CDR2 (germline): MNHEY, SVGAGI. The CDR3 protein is CASRTGGARDAFF. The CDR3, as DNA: TGTGCCAGCAGAACAGGGGGCGCGAGGGATGCTTTCTTT.

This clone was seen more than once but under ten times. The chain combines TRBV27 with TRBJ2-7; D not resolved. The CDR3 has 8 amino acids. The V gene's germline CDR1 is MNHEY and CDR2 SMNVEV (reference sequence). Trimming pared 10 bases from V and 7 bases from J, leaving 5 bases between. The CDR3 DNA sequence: TGTGCCATTAGGGAGCAGTACTTC. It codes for CAIREQYF.

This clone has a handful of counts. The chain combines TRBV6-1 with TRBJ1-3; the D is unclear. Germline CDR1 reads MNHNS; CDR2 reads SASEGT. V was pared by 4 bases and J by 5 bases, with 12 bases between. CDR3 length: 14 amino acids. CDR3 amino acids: CASSGSNPRNTIYF. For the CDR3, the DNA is TGTGCCAGCAGTGGATCAAATCCCAGAAACACCATATATTTT.

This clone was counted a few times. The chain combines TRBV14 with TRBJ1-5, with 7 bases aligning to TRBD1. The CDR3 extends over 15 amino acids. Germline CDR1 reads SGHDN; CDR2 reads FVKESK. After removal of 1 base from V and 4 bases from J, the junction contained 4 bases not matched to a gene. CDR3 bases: TGTGCCAGCAGCCAAGGACAGGGCCTTAATCAGCCCCAGCATTTT. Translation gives CASSQGQGLNQPQHF.

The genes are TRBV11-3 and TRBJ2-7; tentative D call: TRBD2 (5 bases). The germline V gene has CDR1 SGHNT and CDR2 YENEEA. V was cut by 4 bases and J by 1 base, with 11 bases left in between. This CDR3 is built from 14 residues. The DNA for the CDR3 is TGTGCCAGCAGCTCAAGCCTAGCTTCCTACGAGCAGTACTTC. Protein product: CASSSSLASYEQYF.

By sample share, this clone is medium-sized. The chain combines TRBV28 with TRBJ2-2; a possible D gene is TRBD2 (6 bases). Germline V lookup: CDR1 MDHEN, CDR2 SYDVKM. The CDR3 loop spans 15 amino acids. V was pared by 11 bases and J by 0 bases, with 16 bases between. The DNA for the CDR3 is TGTGCCTCCGGAGGAGGGAATGCGAACACCGGGGAGCTGTTTTTT. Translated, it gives CASGGGNANTGELFF. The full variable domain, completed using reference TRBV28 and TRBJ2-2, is DVKVTQSSRYLVKRTGEKVFLECVQDMDHENMFWYRQDPGLGLRLIYFSYDVKMKEKGDIPEGYSVSREKKERFSLILESASTNQTSMYLCASGGGNANTGELFFGEGSRLTVL.

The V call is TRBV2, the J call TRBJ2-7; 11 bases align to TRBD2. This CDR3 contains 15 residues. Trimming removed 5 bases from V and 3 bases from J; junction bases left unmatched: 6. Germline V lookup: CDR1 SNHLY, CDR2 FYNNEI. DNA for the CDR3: TGTGCCAGCAGTAAGGGGGGGACTAGCGGCTACGAGCAGTACTTC. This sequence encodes CASSKGGTSGYEQYF.

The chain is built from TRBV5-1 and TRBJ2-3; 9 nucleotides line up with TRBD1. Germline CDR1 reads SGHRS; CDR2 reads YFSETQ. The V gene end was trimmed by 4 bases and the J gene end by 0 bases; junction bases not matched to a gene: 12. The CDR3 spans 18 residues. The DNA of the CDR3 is TGCGCCAGCAGCCGTAGCCCTGGGACAGGGAGAAGCACAGATACGCAGTATTTT. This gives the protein CASSRSPGTGRSTDTQYF. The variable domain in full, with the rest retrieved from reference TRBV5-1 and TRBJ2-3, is KAGVTQTPRYLIKTRGQQVTLSCSPISGHRSVSWYQQTPGQGLQFLFEYFSETQRNKGNFPGRFSGRQFSNSRSEMNVSTLELGDSALYLCASSRSPGTGRSTDTQYFGPGTRLTVL.

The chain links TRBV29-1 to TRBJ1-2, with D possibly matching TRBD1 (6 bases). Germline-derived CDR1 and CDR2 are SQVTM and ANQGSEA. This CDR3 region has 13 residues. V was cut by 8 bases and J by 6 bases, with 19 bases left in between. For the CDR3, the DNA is TGCAGCACCTTGCGGGGGGCAGGGGATGGCTACACCTTC. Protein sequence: CSTLRGAGDGYTF.

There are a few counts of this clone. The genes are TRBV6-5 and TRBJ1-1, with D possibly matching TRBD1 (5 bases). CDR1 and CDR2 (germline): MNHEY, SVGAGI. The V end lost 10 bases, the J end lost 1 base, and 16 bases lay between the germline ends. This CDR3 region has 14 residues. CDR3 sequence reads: CATKGSGANTEAFF. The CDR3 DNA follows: TGTGCCACCAAAGGAAGTGGGGCGAACACTGAAGCTTTCTTT.

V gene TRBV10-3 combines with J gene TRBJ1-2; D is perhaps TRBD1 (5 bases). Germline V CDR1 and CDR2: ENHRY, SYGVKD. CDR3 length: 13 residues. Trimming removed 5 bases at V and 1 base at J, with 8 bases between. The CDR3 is CAISPDNNYGYTF. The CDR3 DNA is TGTGCCATCAGTCCGGACAATAACTATGGCTACACCTTC.

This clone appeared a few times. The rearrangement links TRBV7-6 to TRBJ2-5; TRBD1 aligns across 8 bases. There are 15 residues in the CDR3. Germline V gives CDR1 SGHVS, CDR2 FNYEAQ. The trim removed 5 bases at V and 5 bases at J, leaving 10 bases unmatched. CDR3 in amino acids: CASSTRQGPKETQYF. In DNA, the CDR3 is TGTGCCAGCAGCACACGACAGGGGCCCAAGGAGACCCAGTACTTC.

The CDR3 loop is CASRPPRGRAEAFF. The CDR3 nucleotides read TGTGCAAGTCGCCCACCCCGGGGCAGGGCTGAAGCTTTCTTT. The V call is TRBV12-2, the J call TRBJ1-1. TRBV12-2 is noted as a pseudogene. The length of the CDR3 is 14 residues.

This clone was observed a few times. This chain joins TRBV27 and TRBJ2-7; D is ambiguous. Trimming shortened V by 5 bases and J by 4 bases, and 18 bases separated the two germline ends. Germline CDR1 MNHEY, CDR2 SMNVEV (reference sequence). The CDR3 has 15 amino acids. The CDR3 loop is CASSPLGLEIYEQYF. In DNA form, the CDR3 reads TGTGCCAGCAGTCCCTTAGGGCTTGAGATATACGAGCAGTACTTC.

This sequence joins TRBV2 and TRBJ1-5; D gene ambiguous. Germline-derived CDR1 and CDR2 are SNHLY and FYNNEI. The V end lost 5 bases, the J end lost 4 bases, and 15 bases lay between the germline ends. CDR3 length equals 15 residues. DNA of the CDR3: TGTGCCAGCAGTTCTAAGGGCACGGGGAATCAGCCCCAGCATTTT. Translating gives CASSSKGTGNQPQHF.

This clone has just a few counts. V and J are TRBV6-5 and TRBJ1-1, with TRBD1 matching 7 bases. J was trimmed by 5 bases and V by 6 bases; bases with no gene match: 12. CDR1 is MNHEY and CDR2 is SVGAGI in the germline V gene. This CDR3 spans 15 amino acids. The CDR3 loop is CASRTRQGVSTEAFF. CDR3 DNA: TGTGCCAGCAGAACCCGACAGGGAGTGAGTACTGAAGCTTTCTTT.

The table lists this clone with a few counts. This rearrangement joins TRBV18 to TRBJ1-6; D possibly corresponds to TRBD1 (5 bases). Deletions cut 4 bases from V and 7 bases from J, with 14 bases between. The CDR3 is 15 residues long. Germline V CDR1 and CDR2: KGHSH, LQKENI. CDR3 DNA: TGTGCCAGCTCACTAAATGGGGACCAAAATTCACCCCTCCACTTT. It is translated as CASSLNGDQNSPLHF.

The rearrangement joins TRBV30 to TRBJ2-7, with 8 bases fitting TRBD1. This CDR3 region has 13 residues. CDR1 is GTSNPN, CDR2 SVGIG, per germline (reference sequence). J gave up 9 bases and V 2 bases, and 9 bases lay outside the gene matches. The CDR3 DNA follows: TGTGCCTGGAGTCTCACAACGGGACAGGCGCAGTACTTC. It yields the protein CAWSLTTGQAQYF.

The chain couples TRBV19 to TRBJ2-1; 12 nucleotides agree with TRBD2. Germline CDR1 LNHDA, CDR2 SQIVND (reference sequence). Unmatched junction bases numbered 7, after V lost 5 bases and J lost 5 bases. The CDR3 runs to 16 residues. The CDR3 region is CASSWPSGRGDNEQFF. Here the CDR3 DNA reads TGTGCCAGTAGTTGGCCTAGCGGGAGGGGGGACAATGAGCAGTTCTTC.

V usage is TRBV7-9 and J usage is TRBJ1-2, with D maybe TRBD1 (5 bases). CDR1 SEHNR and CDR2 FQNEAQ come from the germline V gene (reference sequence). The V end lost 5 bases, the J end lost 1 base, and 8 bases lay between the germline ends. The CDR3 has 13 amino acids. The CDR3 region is CASSGTINYGYTF. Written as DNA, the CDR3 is TGTGCCAGCAGCGGGACGATTAACTATGGCTACACCTTC.

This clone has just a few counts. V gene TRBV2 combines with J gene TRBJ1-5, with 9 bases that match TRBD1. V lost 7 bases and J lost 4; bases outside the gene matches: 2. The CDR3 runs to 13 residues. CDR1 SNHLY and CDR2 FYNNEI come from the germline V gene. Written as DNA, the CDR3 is TGTGCCAGCAAAGGGACAGGGAATCAGCCCCAGCATTTT. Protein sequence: CASKGTGNQPQHF.

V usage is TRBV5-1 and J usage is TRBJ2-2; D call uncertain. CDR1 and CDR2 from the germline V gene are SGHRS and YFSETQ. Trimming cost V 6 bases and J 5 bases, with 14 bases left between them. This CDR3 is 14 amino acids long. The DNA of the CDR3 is TGCGCCAGCACCCCGGACGAGTTAACCGGGGAGCTGTTTTTT. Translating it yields CASTPDELTGELFF.

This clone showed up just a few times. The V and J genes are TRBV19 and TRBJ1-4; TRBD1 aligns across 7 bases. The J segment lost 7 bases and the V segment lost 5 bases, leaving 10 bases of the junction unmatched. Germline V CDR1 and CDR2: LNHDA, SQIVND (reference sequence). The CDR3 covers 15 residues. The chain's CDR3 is CASSATTGTVEKLFF. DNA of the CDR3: TGTGCCAGTAGTGCGACGACAGGGACAGTTGAAAAACTGTTTTTT. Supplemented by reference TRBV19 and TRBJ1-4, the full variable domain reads DGGITQSPKYLFRKEGQNVTLSCEQNLNHDAMYWYRQDPGQGLRLIYYSQIVNDFQKGDIAEGYSVSREKKESFPLTVTSAQKNPTAFYLCASSATTGTVEKLFFGSGTQLSVL.

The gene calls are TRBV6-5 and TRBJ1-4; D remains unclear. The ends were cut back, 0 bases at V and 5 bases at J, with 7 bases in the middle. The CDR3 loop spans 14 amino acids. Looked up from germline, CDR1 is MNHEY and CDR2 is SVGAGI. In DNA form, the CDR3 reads TGTGCCAGCAGTTACTCTCGCCGGAATGAAAAACTGTTTTTT. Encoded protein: CASSYSRRNEKLFF.